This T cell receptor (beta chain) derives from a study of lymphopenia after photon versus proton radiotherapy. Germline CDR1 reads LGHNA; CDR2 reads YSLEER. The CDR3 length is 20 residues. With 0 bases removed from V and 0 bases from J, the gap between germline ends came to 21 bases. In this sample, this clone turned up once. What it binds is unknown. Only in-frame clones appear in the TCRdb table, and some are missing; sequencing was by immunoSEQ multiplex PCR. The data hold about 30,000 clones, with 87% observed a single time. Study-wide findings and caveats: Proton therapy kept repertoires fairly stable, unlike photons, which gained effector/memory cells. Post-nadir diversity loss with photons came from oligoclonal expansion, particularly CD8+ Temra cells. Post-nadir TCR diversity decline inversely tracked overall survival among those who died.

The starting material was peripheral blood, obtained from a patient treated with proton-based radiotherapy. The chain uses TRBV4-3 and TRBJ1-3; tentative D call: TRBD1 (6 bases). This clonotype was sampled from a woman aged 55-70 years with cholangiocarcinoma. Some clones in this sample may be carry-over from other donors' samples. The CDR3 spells CASSQDPANGQPSSGNTIYF. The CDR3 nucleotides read TGCGCCAGCAGCCAAGATCCCGCTAATGGACAGCCGAGCTCTGGAAACACCATATATTTT.